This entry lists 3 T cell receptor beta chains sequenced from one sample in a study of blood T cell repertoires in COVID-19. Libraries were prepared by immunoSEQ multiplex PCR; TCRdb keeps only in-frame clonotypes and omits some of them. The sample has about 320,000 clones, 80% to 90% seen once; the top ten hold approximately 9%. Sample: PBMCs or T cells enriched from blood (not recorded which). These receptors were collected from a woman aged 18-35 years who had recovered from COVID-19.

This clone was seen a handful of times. CDR3 amino acids: CASSLVRDVVGNTIYF. CDR3 nucleotides: TGTGCCAGCAGCTTAGTCAGGGATGTTGTTGGAAACACCATATATTTT. The rearrangement links TRBV7-8 to TRBJ1-3; TRBD1 might be the D (5 bases). In germline, CDR1 is SGHVS, CDR2 FQNEAQ. There are 16 residues in the CDR3. Trimming took off 1 base at V and 3 bases at J, with 13 bases between the two ends. Filled out from reference TRBV7-8 and TRBJ1-3, the complete variable domain reads GAGVSQSPRYKVAKRGQDVALRCDPISGHVSLFWYQQALGQGPEFLTYFQNEAQLDKSGLPSDRFFAERPEGSVSTLKIQRTQQEDSAVYLCASSLVRDVVGNTIYFGEGSWLTVV.

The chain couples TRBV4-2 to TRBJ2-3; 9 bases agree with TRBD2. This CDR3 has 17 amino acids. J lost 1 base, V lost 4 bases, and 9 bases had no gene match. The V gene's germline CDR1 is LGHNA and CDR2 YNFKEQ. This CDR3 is CASSRRGGRAGTDTQYF. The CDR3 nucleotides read TGTGCCAGCAGCCGCCGGGGCGGGAGGGCCGGCACAGATACGCAGTATTTT.

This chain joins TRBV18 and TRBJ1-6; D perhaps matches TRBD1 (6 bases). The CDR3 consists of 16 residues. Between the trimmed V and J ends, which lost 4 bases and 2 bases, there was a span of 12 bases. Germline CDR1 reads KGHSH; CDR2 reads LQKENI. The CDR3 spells CASSQRQATYNSPLHF. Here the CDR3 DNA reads TGTGCCAGCTCACAACGACAGGCCACCTATAATTCACCCCTCCACTTT.